The T cell receptor beta chain under discussion was sequenced for a study of blood T cell repertoires in COVID-19. The overall study: The samples span acute and convalescent COVID-19 from the United States, Italy and Spain.

The authors' processing: Reference gene primer amplification yielded estimated nucleated cell counts. The table came from immunoSEQ multiplex PCR; TCRdb's copy has only in-frame clones and leaves some out. The V and J calls and clone size are taken from that table; D and trimming were inferred from the DNA. Among about 18,000 clones listed, roughly 87% were seen once. Germline V gives CDR1 SGHNT, CDR2 YENEEA. The CDR3 has 13 amino acids. V was pared by 4 bases and J by 2 bases, with 8 bases between. Sequencing was done on a sample of peripheral blood. This clonotype was sampled from a human donor in a cohort sampled during active COVID-19. The donor label of this sample is uncertain. The chain is built from TRBV11-3 and TRBJ1-2; D gene uncertain. The CDR3 here is CASSSTLNYGYTF. The CDR3 DNA reads TGTGCCAGCAGCTCGACACTCAACTATGGCTACACCTTC.